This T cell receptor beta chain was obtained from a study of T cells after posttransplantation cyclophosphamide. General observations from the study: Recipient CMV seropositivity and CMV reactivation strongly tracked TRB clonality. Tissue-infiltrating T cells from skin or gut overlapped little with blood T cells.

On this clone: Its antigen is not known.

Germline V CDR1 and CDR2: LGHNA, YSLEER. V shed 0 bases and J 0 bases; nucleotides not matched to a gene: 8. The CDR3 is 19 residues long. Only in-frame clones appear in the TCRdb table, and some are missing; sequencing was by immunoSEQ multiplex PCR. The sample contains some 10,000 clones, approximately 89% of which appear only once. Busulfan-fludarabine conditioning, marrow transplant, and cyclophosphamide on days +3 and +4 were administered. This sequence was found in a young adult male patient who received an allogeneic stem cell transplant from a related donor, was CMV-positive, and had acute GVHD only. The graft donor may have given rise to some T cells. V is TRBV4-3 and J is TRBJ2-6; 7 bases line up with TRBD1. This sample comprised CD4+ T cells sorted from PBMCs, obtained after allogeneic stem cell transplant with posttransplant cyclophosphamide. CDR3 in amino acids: CASSQEIQGFGSGANVLTF. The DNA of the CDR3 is TGCGCCAGCAGCCAAGAGATACAGGGGTTTGGCTCTGGGGCCAACGTCCTGACTTTC.